Each of the 24 T cell receptor beta chains below was sequenced from the same sample in a study of technical replicates of blood from a handful of donors (TCRdb year 2017). Preparation of the library involved the immunoSEQ multiplex PCR assay. As stored in TCRdb, this immuneACCESS dataset retains in-frame rearrangements with V and J assigned. A fraction of the clones does not appear; measured against another copy, unresolved V genes explain less than half of the discrepancy, and the remainder lacks a known reason. This sample has tens of thousands of clones in its table, and almost 99% of those were observed once. Approximately 0.21% of the sample is held by the ten biggest clonotypes. Sequencing input: T cells isolated from PBMCs. These receptors all come from a human donor in good health.

This sequence joins TRBV5-4 and TRBJ2-2; 11 bases are shared with TRBD2. CDR1 SGHNT and CDR2 YYREEE come from the germline V gene (reference sequence). The CDR3 sequence is 15 residues long. V dropped 4 bases and J dropped 5; count of bases not matched to a gene: 4. As DNA, the CDR3 is TGTGCCAGCAGCCCTATAGCGGGAGGGACCGGGGAGCTGTTTTTT. Protein sequence: CASSPIAGGTGELFF.

The V call is TRBV4-3, the J call TRBJ2-2; 7 bases are a match to TRBD2. Germline V gene sequence: CDR1 LGHNA, CDR2 YSLEER. The J segment lost 5 bases and the V segment lost 0 bases, leaving 6 bases of the junction unmatched. The CDR3 has 16 residues. CDR3 in DNA: TGCGCCAGCAGCCAAGATTTGGGGGGAGGGACCGGGGAGCTGTTTTTT. Translating it yields CASSQDLGGGTGELFF.

The table lists this clone with a count of one. V usage is TRBV29-1 and J usage is TRBJ2-3; TRBD2 might be the D (6 bases). Germline-derived CDR1 and CDR2 are SQVTM and ANQGSEA. The CDR3 is made up of 15 amino acids. Trimming cost V 2 bases and J 6 bases, with 18 bases left between them. The CDR3 bases are TGCAGCGTTGAAACGATGCGGGGTTTGAGGGATACGCAGTATTTT. Its translation: CSVETMRGLRDTQYF.

This clone was found a few times. The chain carries TRBV29-1 and TRBJ1-1; D possibly corresponds to TRBD1 (6 bases). CDR3 length equals 12 residues. V was trimmed by 7 bases and J by 7 bases, leaving 16 bases between them. In germline, CDR1 is SQVTM, CDR2 ANQGSEA. The CDR3 reads CSAFGTPFEAFF. The CDR3 DNA reads TGCAGCGCTTTCGGGACACCCTTTGAAGCTTTCTTT.

The rearrangement uses TRBV6-5 and TRBJ1-5, with unresolved D. This CDR3 contains 14 residues. CDR1 and CDR2 from the germline V gene are MNHEY and SVGAGI. V was trimmed by 0 bases and J by 10 bases, leaving 13 bases between them. The CDR3 is CASSYSGLQEPQHF. CDR3 bases: TGTGCCAGCAGTTACTCAGGCCTCCAGGAACCCCAGCATTTT.

This clone was counted a few times. The chain recombines TRBV7-2 with TRBJ2-3; perhaps TRBD2 as D (5 bases). The CDR3 extends over 15 amino acids. Deletions cut 2 bases from V and 0 bases from J, with 9 bases between. Germline-derived CDR1 and CDR2 are SGHTA and FQGNSA. CDR3: CASSLRGPSTDTQYF. Written as DNA, the CDR3 is TGTGCCAGCAGCTTACGCGGGCCTAGCACAGATACGCAGTATTTT. Complete variable domain (other parts from reference TRBV7-2 and TRBJ2-3): GAGVSQSPSNKVTEKGKDVELRCDPISGHTALYWYRQSLGQGLEFLIYFQGNSAPDKSGLPSDRFSAERTGGSVSTLTIQRTQQEDSAVYLCASSLRGPSTDTQYFGPGTRLTVL.

The genes are TRBV9 and TRBJ2-2, with 8 bases aligning to TRBD1. The CDR3 loop spans 16 amino acids. Germline-derived CDR1 and CDR2 are SGDLS and YYNGEE. Losses at the gene ends were 4 bases for V and 1 base for J; bases not matched to a gene: 6. CDR3 loop: CASSSRGTGNTGELFF. Written as DNA, the CDR3 is TGTGCCAGCAGCTCCAGGGGGACAGGGAACACCGGGGAGCTGTTTTTT.

The chain recombines TRBV30 with TRBJ1-1; the D gene is possibly TRBD1 (6 bases). Trimming stripped 0 bases from V and 7 bases from J, with 9 bases between. From germline, CDR1 is GTSNPN and CDR2 SVGIG (reference sequence). This CDR3 spans 12 amino acids. CDR3 bases: TGTGCCTGGAGTGTCGGACAGCTTGAAGCTTTCTTT. Its protein product is CAWSVGQLEAFF.

The V call is TRBV5-1, the J call TRBJ2-2; 11 nucleotides align to TRBD2. This CDR3 contains 18 residues. Germline CDR1 is SGHRS and CDR2 is YFSETQ. With 0 bases clipped from V and 8 bases from J, the junction kept 12 bases outside the gene matches. The CDR3 protein is CASSLALAGGTLGGELFF. DNA of the CDR3: TGCGCCAGCAGCTTGGCCCTAGCGGGAGGAACTTTAGGAGGGGAGCTGTTTTTT.

A few counts support this clone. The chain employs TRBV27 and TRBJ2-1, with no clear D. In germline, CDR1 is MNHEY, CDR2 SMNVEV (reference sequence). This CDR3 has 13 amino acids. V was trimmed by 3 bases and J by 7 bases, leaving 10 bases between them. CDR3 residues: CASSFPQLNEQFF. As DNA, the CDR3 is TGTGCCAGCAGTTTCCCACAGTTGAATGAGCAGTTCTTC.

The chain uses TRBV9 and TRBJ2-3; weak D call: TRBD2 (6 bases). The germline V and J ends were trimmed by 0 bases and 0 bases, with 8 bases remaining between them. The CDR3 covers 15 residues. Germline V gene data show CDR1 as SGDLS and CDR2 as YYNGEE. The CDR3 loop is CASSVASASTDTQYF. The DNA for the CDR3 is TGTGCCAGCAGCGTAGCTAGCGCTAGCACAGATACGCAGTATTTT.

This chain joins TRBV30 and TRBJ2-2; D possibly corresponds to TRBD2 (5 bases). Germline CDR1 GTSNPN, CDR2 SVGIG (reference sequence). The length of the CDR3 is 13 residues. Trimming took 4 bases from V and 6 from J, leaving 12 bases between them. The CDR3 is CAWKRVEAGELFF. CDR3 in DNA: TGTGCCTGGAAGAGGGTAGAGGCCGGGGAGCTGTTTTTT.

CDR3 in amino acids: CASSAGDRVYNEQFF. The CDR3 nucleotides are TGTGCCAGCAGCGCCGGGGACAGGGTCTACAATGAGCAGTTCTTC. The rearrangement uses TRBV9 and TRBJ2-1; 9 bases agree with TRBD1. CDR3 length equals 15 residues. Germline V CDR1 and CDR2: SGDLS, YYNGEE. V shed 3 bases, J shed 3 bases, and the junction held 4 bases outside the gene matches.

The chain links TRBV12-5 to TRBJ2-2; TRBD1 matches at 9 bases. Germline CDR1 is LGHNT and CDR2 is FRNRAP. The CDR3 has 15 amino acids. The junction had 6 bases not matched to a gene; V was cut back by 5 bases and J by 5 bases. CDR3: CASGPLGQGTGELFF. DNA of the CDR3: TGTGCTAGTGGTCCGCTGGGACAGGGAACCGGGGAGCTGTTTTTT.

The J gene is TRBJ1-5, the V gene TRBV6-5; 8 bases agree with TRBD1. Trimming cost V 10 bases and J 4 bases; bases outside gene matches: 9. Germline CDR1 is MNHEY and CDR2 is SVGAGI. The CDR3 runs to 14 residues. This CDR3 reads CATKMTGANQPQHF. The CDR3 DNA reads TGTGCCACCAAAATGACAGGGGCTAATCAGCCCCAGCATTTT.

The chain combines TRBV2 with TRBJ1-1; maybe TRBD1 (5 bases). V was cut by 3 bases and J by 3 bases, with 14 bases left in between. Germline V lookup: CDR1 SNHLY, CDR2 FYNNEI. The CDR3 consists of 15 residues. The CDR3 loop is CASSDGLTGHTEAFF. The CDR3 DNA is TGTGCCAGCAGTGACGGGCTTACAGGCCACACTGAAGCTTTCTTT. The entire variable domain, with the rest obtained from reference TRBV2 and TRBJ1-1, is as follows: EPEVTQTPSHQVTQMGQEVILRCVPISNHLYFYWYRQILGQKVEFLVSFYNNEISEKSEIFDDQFSVERPDGSNFTLKIRSTKLEDSAMYFCASSDGLTGHTEAFFGQGTRLTVV.

The J gene is TRBJ1-5, the V gene TRBV7-9; 11 bases match TRBD1. From germline, CDR1 is SEHNR and CDR2 FQNEAQ (reference sequence). V lost 4 bases to trimming and J lost 3 bases; unmatched junction nucleotides: 5. There are 16 residues in the CDR3. The CDR3: CASSSLGQGDNQPQHF. The CDR3 nucleotides read TGTGCCAGCAGCTCATTGGGACAGGGGGACAATCAGCCCCAGCATTTT.

The chain carries TRBV6-6 and TRBJ2-1; D gene ambiguous. The V gene's germline CDR1 is MNHNY and CDR2 SVGAGI (reference sequence). The CDR3 runs to 13 residues. V was trimmed by 10 bases and J by 4 bases, leaving 14 bases between them. CDR3 amino acids: CATSTGGYNEQFF. CDR3 coding DNA: TGTGCCACCTCGACTGGCGGTTACAATGAGCAGTTCTTC.

The J gene is TRBJ1-3, the V gene TRBV9; D unresolved. Germline V gives CDR1 SGDLS, CDR2 YYNGEE. The CDR3 extends over 15 amino acids. Trimming removed 0 bases at V and 0 bases at J, with 7 bases between. The chain's CDR3 is CASSVGRDSGNTIYF. DNA of the CDR3: TGTGCCAGCAGCGTAGGACGGGACTCTGGAAACACCATATATTTT.

This chain uses TRBV6-6 with TRBJ2-7; the match to TRBD2 covers 12 bases. In germline, CDR1 is MNHNY, CDR2 SVGAGI (reference sequence). V lost 2 bases to trimming and J lost 12 bases; unmatched junction nucleotides: 11. This CDR3 spans 15 amino acids. The CDR3 DNA follows: TGTGCCAGCAGTTACGACCCTACGACTAGCGGGAGTGGGTACTTC. It yields the protein CASSYDPTTSGSGYF.

This clone came up a few times. V is TRBV7-9 and J is TRBJ1-1, with D maybe TRBD1 (6 bases). V was trimmed by 5 bases and J by 8 bases, leaving 9 bases between them. The CDR3 has 11 residues. Germline CDR1 is SEHNR and CDR2 is FQNEAQ (reference sequence). The CDR3 DNA reads TGTGCCAGCAGCGCCACAGGGGAAGCTTTCTTT. Amino acid sequence: CASSATGEAFF.

The V and J genes are TRBV2 and TRBJ1-1; D ambiguous. This CDR3 is 12 amino acids long. Trimming left V 3 bases short and J 8 bases short, with 10 bases between. CDR1 is SNHLY, CDR2 FYNNEI, per germline. This CDR3 reads CASSEGGPEAFF. The CDR3 DNA reads TGTGCCAGCAGTGAGGGAGGCCCGGAAGCTTTCTTT.

This chain links TRBV4-1 with TRBJ2-3; tentatively, D is TRBD1 (5 bases). Trimming cost V 1 base and J 6 bases, with 20 bases left between them. The germline V gene encodes CDR1 MGHRA and CDR2 YSYEKL. The CDR3 loop spans 17 amino acids. CDR3 residues: CASSQARALGVYDTQYF. The DNA of the CDR3 is TGCGCCAGCAGCCAAGCCCGAGCGTTAGGGGTCTACGATACGCAGTATTTT.

The chain links TRBV18 to TRBJ1-2; weak D call: TRBD1 (6 bases). V dropped 4 bases and J dropped 8 bases, with 14 bases sitting between them. The CDR3 is made up of 13 amino acids. Germline assignment: CDR1 KGHSH and CDR2 LQKENI. The DNA of the CDR3 is TGTGCCAGCTCACTACAGGGCTCGCGGGGCTACACCTTC. As protein: CASSLQGSRGYTF. The whole variable domain, filled in from reference TRBV18 and TRBJ1-2, reads NAGVMQNPRHLVRRRGQEARLRCSPMKGHSHVYWYRQLPEEGLKFMVYLQKENIIDESGMPKERFSAEFPKEGPSILRIQQVVRGDSAAYFCASSLQGSRGYTFGSGTRLTVV.